These 21 T cell receptor beta chains share one sample of origin, sequenced in a study of shared clonotypes between healthy human individuals. Clones were read by immunoSEQ multiplex PCR, and TCRdb kept only the in-frame ones, dropping some. The sample has around 1 million clones, less than 85% seen once. The sequencing input was memory CD4+ T cells sorted from blood. Subset in this sample: CD45RA-negative fraction. The source is a man between 18 and 35 years old in good health.

This clone was detected only once. The chain links TRBV7-2 to TRBJ2-1; 9 nucleotides align to TRBD2. The J segment lost 2 bases and the V segment lost 0 bases, leaving 2 bases of the junction unmatched. Per the germline V gene, CDR1 is SGHTA and CDR2 is FQGNSA. This CDR3 has 16 amino acids. The CDR3 DNA follows: TGTGCCAGCAGCTTAGCGGCTAGCGGGACCTACAATGAGCAGTTCTTC. Protein: CASSLAASGTYNEQFF. Full variable domain (remainder filled in from reference TRBV7-2 and TRBJ2-1): GAGVSQSPSNKVTEKGKDVELRCDPISGHTALYWYRQSLGQGLEFLIYFQGNSAPDKSGLPSDRFSAERTGGSVSTLTIQRTQQEDSAVYLCASSLAASGTYNEQFFGPGTRLTVL.

This clone came up a few times. The V and J genes are TRBV10-3 and TRBJ1-1, with 8 bases identical to TRBD1. The CDR3 covers 13 residues. The V gene's germline CDR1 is ENHRY and CDR2 SYGVKD. Trimming at V came to 2 bases and at J to 7 bases, leaving 3 bases not matched to a gene. The CDR3 sequence is CAISEDRGNEAFF. The CDR3 bases are TGTGCCATCAGTGAGGACAGGGGAAATGAAGCTTTCTTT.

This chain joins TRBV19 and TRBJ2-1; D perhaps matches TRBD2 (6 bases). Trimming shortened V by 7 bases and J by 7 bases, and 14 bases separated the two germline ends. The CDR3 spans 13 residues. CDR1 LNHDA and CDR2 SQIVND come from the germline V gene (reference sequence). CDR3 bases: TGTGCCAGTACCACTAGCCTGAGTAATGAGCAGTTCTTC. This encodes CASTTSLSNEQFF.

The table lists this clone with a count of one. The chain joins TRBV7-3 to TRBJ2-5; TRBD2 is a possible D gene (6 bases). Germline V gene sequence: CDR1 SGHTA, CDR2 FQGTGA. V lost 2 bases, J lost 1 base, and 17 bases lay in between. This CDR3 is 17 amino acids long. CDR3 sequence: CASSLPRAGLFQETQYF. The DNA for the CDR3 is TGTGCCAGCAGCTTACCCCGAGCGGGCCTATTCCAAGAGACCCAGTACTTC.

In this sample, this clone turned up a few times. The rearrangement joins TRBV29-1 to TRBJ1-1, with D possibly being TRBD1 (5 bases). The CDR3 runs 13 residues. Germline V gene data show CDR1 as SQVTM and CDR2 as ANQGSEA. The V and J ends lost 8 bases and 1 base respectively, with 14 bases between them. CDR3 coding DNA: TGCAGCATCGCCGGGACGGCGAACACTGAAGCTTTCTTT. This encodes CSIAGTANTEAFF.

About this clone: Other DNA variants within this sample encode the same CDR3. The chain combines TRBV11-2 with TRBJ1-6, with D perhaps matching TRBD1 (5 bases). This CDR3 contains 14 residues. V lost 0 bases and J lost 9, with 9 bases in between. Per the germline V gene, CDR1 is SGHAT and CDR2 is FQNNGV. DNA of the CDR3: TGTGCCAGCAGCTTAGAAGGGGCGAGTTCACCCCTCCACTTT. Amino acids: CASSLEGASSPLHF. The entire variable domain, with the rest obtained from reference TRBV11-2 and TRBJ1-6, is as follows: EAGVAQSPRYKIIEKRQSVAFWCNPISGHATLYWYQQILGQGPKLLIQFQNNGVVDDSQLPKDRFSAERLKGVDSTLKIQPAKLEDSAVYLCASSLEGASSPLHFGNGTRLTVT.

This clone was observed at least ten times. The chain combines TRBV7-9 with TRBJ2-5; D is perhaps TRBD1 (5 bases). The CDR3 is 13 residues long. The germline V and J ends were trimmed by 5 bases and 5 bases, with 12 bases remaining between them. Germline lookup yields CDR1 SEHNR and CDR2 FQNEAQ (reference sequence). The CDR3: CASSRRDVETQYF. In nucleotides, the CDR3 is TGTGCCAGCAGCCGCAGGGATGTGGAGACCCAGTACTTC.

This clone was seen at least ten times. The rearrangement uses TRBV14 and TRBJ1-4; D might be TRBD1 (6 bases). V was shortened by 0 bases and J by 4 bases, with 18 bases between the two germline ends. CDR1 is SGHDN and CDR2 is FVKESK in the germline V gene. There are 18 residues in the CDR3. For the CDR3, the DNA is TGTGCCAGCAGCCAAGATTACAAGTGGGCAGGGGTTAATGAAAAACTGTTTTTT. Translating it yields CASSQDYKWAGVNEKLFF.

The chain employs TRBV10-1 and TRBJ1-1, with 7 bases aligning to TRBD1. V shed 5 bases, J shed 3 bases, and the junction held 12 bases outside the gene matches. CDR1 is WNHNN, CDR2 SYGVQD, per germline (reference sequence). This CDR3 region has 16 residues. CDR3 protein: CASSQRTGEFDTEAFF. The CDR3 DNA reads TGCGCCAGCAGTCAAAGGACAGGTGAGTTTGACACTGAAGCTTTCTTT.

The chain employs TRBV28 and TRBJ1-5; tentatively, D is TRBD1 (5 bases). Germline V gene data show CDR1 as MDHEN and CDR2 as SYDVKM. The CDR3 runs to 15 residues. V gave up 6 bases and J gave up 2 bases, with 14 bases separating them. The CDR3 sequence: CASSGGYEGNQPQHF. Here the CDR3 DNA reads TGTGCCAGCAGCGGGGGGTATGAGGGCAATCAGCCCCAGCATTTT.

The chain has TRBV11-2 and TRBJ1-1; D gene ambiguous. From germline, CDR1 is SGHAT and CDR2 FQNNGV. This CDR3 has 11 residues. V was clipped by 1 base and J by 8 bases, with 5 bases between them. CDR3 protein: CASSLATEAFF. The DNA of the CDR3 is TGTGCCAGCAGCTTAGCGACGGAAGCTTTCTTT.

The rearrangement joins TRBV12-5 to TRBJ1-1; D unclear. CDR3 length: 13 residues. Trimming removed 5 bases at V and 4 bases at J, with 11 bases between. The germline gives CDR1 LGHNT, CDR2 FRNRAP. CDR3 loop: CASGNIGGTEAFF. CDR3 DNA sequence: TGTGCTAGTGGTAATATAGGAGGCACTGAAGCTTTCTTT.

This clone showed up just once. In DNA, the CDR3 is TGTGCCAGCTCACCGGACAGGGGCATCTATGGCTACACCTTC. As protein: CASSPDRGIYGYTF. The chain joins TRBV18 to TRBJ1-2, with 9 bases that match TRBD1. The ends lost 3 bases at V and 4 bases at J; junction bases unmatched: 3. The length of the CDR3 is 14 residues. Germline CDR1 reads KGHSH; CDR2 reads LQKENI.

The gene calls are TRBV18 and TRBJ2-7, with 11 bases identical to TRBD1. Germline values: CDR1 KGHSH, CDR2 LQKENI. The CDR3 sequence is 16 residues long. The ends lost 0 bases at V and 2 bases at J; junction bases unmatched: 3. The CDR3 reads CASSPPPGQGAYEQYF. CDR3 coding DNA: TGTGCCAGCTCACCACCTCCGGGACAGGGGGCCTACGAGCAGTACTTC.

The chain recombines TRBV5-6 with TRBJ2-7; D tentatively fits TRBD1 or TRBD2 (6 bases each). Trimming pared 2 bases from V and 5 bases from J, leaving 17 bases between. CDR1 and CDR2 from the germline V gene are SGHDT and YYEEEE. The CDR3 runs 15 residues. The DNA of the CDR3 is TGTGCCAGCAGCTTCTGGAGAGGGGGAGGCCACGAGCAGTACTTC. It is translated as CASSFWRGGGHEQYF.

The chain links TRBV18 to TRBJ2-1; TRBD2 matches at 11 bases. CDR3 length: 16 amino acids. Germline CDR1 KGHSH, CDR2 LQKENI. V dropped 1 base and J dropped 9; count of bases not matched to a gene: 8. Written as DNA, the CDR3 is TGTGCCAGCTCACCACGTGCTAGCGGGGGGCCCTTTGAGCAGTTCTTC. Its translation is CASSPRASGGPFEQFF.

On this clone itself: This same CDR3 is encoded by further DNA sequences in the sample. This chain joins TRBV15 and TRBJ1-3; a possible D gene is TRBD1 (5 bases). The CDR3 length is 14 residues. Germline CDR1 LNHNV, CDR2 YYDKDF (reference sequence). The germline V and J ends were trimmed by 5 bases and 2 bases, with 10 bases remaining between them. CDR3: CATSLRDPGNTIYF. CDR3 in DNA: TGTGCCACCAGCCTCAGGGATCCTGGAAACACCATATATTTT.

The rearrangement links TRBV18 to TRBJ2-3; no firm D call. V lost 6 bases and J lost 4, with 11 bases in between. The CDR3 spans 13 residues. Germline V gives CDR1 KGHSH, CDR2 LQKENI. In DNA form, the CDR3 reads TGTGCCAGCTCCCCTAACACCCCAGATACGCAGTATTTT. Its protein is CASSPNTPDTQYF.

V gene TRBV6-5 combines with J gene TRBJ1-5; D is ambiguous. Trimming cost V 6 bases and J 0 bases, with 12 bases left between them. Per germline, CDR1 MNHEY and CDR2 SVGAGI. The CDR3 runs to 15 residues. CDR3 amino acids: CASRPDANSNQPQHF. In DNA, the CDR3 is TGTGCCAGCAGACCCGACGCAAATAGCAATCAGCCCCAGCATTTT.

The chain couples TRBV10-3 to TRBJ2-7; D is unresolved. The germline CDR1 and CDR2 sequences are ENHRY and SYGVKD. The CDR3 totals 15 residues. V was shortened by 4 bases and J by 5 bases, with 18 bases between the two germline ends. The CDR3 region is CAISANNFGFDEQYF. CDR3 DNA: TGTGCCATCAGTGCAAACAACTTCGGCTTCGACGAGCAGTACTTC.

This CDR3 is CASSLGGVGGSTEAFF. CDR3 nucleotides: TGTGCCAGCAGCTTAGGTGGGGTGGGAGGATCCACTGAAGCTTTCTTT. The V gene is TRBV13, the J gene TRBJ1-1; D is unclear. The CDR3 contains 16 residues. Trimming stripped 0 bases from V and 4 bases from J, with 15 bases between. CDR1 is PRHDT, CDR2 FYEKMQ, per germline (reference sequence).